This T cell receptor beta chain was obtained from a study of OX40 agonist ivuxolimab in advanced cancers. Study-wide findings and caveats: Within 6 weeks, CD4+ and CD8+ blood T cells expanded clonally at 0.1 to 3.0 mg/kg.

Comment on this clone: Its antigen is unidentified.

Method: immunoSEQ multiplex PCR; TCRdb's copy keeps in-frame clones and lacks some. The table includes under 20,000 clones, approximately 87% detected once. V shed 1 base and J 4 bases; nucleotides not matched to a gene: 8. Germline V lookup: CDR1 MNHEY, CDR2 SMNVEV (reference sequence). This CDR3 contains 17 residues. The V gene is TRBV27, the J gene TRBJ1-5; 9 bases are shared with TRBD1. Specimen: CD4+ or CD8+ T cells sorted from blood, collected in a trial of the OX40 agonist ivuxolimab. This TCR was sampled from an adult with an advanced solid tumor such as melanoma, head and neck, liver or kidney cancer. The CDR3 loop is CASSLLGTGRGNQPQHF. CDR3 in DNA: TGTGCCAGCAGTTTATTAGGGACAGGGAGGGGGAATCAGCCCCAGCATTTT.